These 24 T cell receptor beta chains came from one sample sequenced in a study of T cells in Graves' hyperthyroidism and ophthalmopathy. Researchers amplified the TCR beta CDR3 regions from RNA transcripts. The study used the HTBI primer set for a first-round RT-PCR of the TCR CDR3. One entry per CDR3 protein, called by TCRdb with MiXCR from the multiplex PCR reads. The repertoire holds about 100,000 distinct CDR3 sequences, with more than 15% as singletons. The sequenced sample was blood. Every receptor here comes from a woman in her forties or fifties with Graves' hyperthyroidism.

This clonotype has at least ten counts. V gene TRBV30 combines with J gene TRBJ1-1; possibly TRBD1 for D (5 bases). The CDR3 is 14 residues long. Germline values: CDR1 GTSNPN, CDR2 SVGIG (reference sequence). The germline V and J ends were trimmed by 0 bases and 5 bases, with 13 bases remaining between them. The CDR3 sequence: CAWSVGQGGTEAFF. Written as DNA, the CDR3 is TGTGCCTGGAGTGTAGGCCAGGGAGGAACTGAAGCTTTCTTT.

The sample holds many counts of this clonotype. The rearrangement joins TRBV28 to TRBJ2-1, with D unresolved. This CDR3 contains 14 residues. Trimming removed 8 bases from V and 6 bases from J, with 17 bases in between. Germline CDR1 is MDHEN and CDR2 is SYDVKM. CDR3 DNA sequence: TGTGCCAGCCAAACCTTCAAGGCCGTCAATGAGCAGTTCTTC. Amino acid sequence: CASQTFKAVNEQFF. Supplemented by reference TRBV28 and TRBJ2-1, the full variable domain reads DVKVTQSSRYLVKRTGEKVFLECVQDMDHENMFWYRQDPGLGLRLIYFSYDVKMKEKGDIPEGYSVSREKKERFSLILESASTNQTSMYLCASQTFKAVNEQFFGPGTRLTVL.

The rearrangement links TRBV5-1 to TRBJ2-5, with TRBD2 identical over 8 bases. Trimming removed 5 bases from V and 5 bases from J; junction bases left unmatched: 14. Germline CDR1 reads SGHRS; CDR2 reads YFSETQ. This CDR3 has 16 residues. This CDR3 reads CASRFGLAWLWETQYF. CDR3 coding DNA: TGCGCCAGCAGATTCGGACTAGCCTGGTTATGGGAGACCCAGTACTTC.

This clonotype was seen many times. The rearrangement uses TRBV11-2 and TRBJ1-1, with D unresolved. The CDR3 is made up of 14 amino acids. Germline values: CDR1 SGHAT, CDR2 FQNNGV. The V end lost 5 bases, the J end lost 1 base, and 11 bases lay between the germline ends. The CDR3 region has the DNA TGTGCCAGCAGCCCCGGACCCACGAACACTGAAGCTTTCTTT. Protein: CASSPGPTNTEAFF.

This clonotype was picked up many times. V gene TRBV2 combines with J gene TRBJ2-3; perhaps TRBD1 as D (6 bases). Trimming pared 5 bases from V and 0 bases from J, leaving 12 bases between. Per germline, CDR1 SNHLY and CDR2 FYNNEI. The CDR3 spans 15 residues. In nucleotides, the CDR3 is TGTGCCAGCAGTTTAGGACAGTCTAGCACAGATACGCAGTATTTT. As protein: CASSLGQSSTDTQYF.

This clonotype showed up many times. The chain is built from TRBV20-1 and TRBJ1-5, with D perhaps matching TRBD1 (6 bases). From germline, CDR1 is DFQATT and CDR2 SNEGSKA (reference sequence). The CDR3 has 16 residues. V lost 3 bases and J 1 base, leaving 16 bases between the germline ends. CDR3 DNA: TGCAGTGCTAGTGCTTACAGGGAAGGAAGCAATCAGCCCCAGCATTTT. Translating it yields CSASAYREGSNQPQHF.

This clonotype was seen more than once but under ten times. The chain carries TRBV4-1 and TRBJ1-6, with TRBD1 matching over 9 bases. Germline V lookup: CDR1 MGHRA, CDR2 YSYEKL. CDR3 length: 16 amino acids. With V trimmed by 3 bases and J by 11 bases, 11 bases remained unmatched. The CDR3 reads CASSHPQGTGLPPLHF. CDR3 sequence (DNA): TGCGCCAGCAGCCATCCCCAGGGGACAGGGTTGCCACCCCTCCACTTT.

The sample holds many counts of this clonotype. The chain joins TRBV5-1 to TRBJ2-7; D perhaps matches TRBD1 (6 bases). CDR1 and CDR2 (germline): SGHRS, YFSETQ. The V and J ends lost 0 bases and 1 base respectively, with 23 bases between them. This CDR3 comprises 19 residues. CDR3 in amino acids: CASSLGPLGQRVLSYEQYF. The CDR3 DNA is TGCGCCAGCAGCTTGGGCCCCCTTGGACAGCGCGTCCTATCCTACGAGCAGTACTTC.

This clonotype was seen many times. V is TRBV6-5 and J is TRBJ2-2, with 7 bases aligning to TRBD2. V was pared by 2 bases and J by 3 bases, with 9 bases of the junction left unmatched. CDR1 and CDR2 (germline): MNHEY, SVGAGI. This CDR3 spans 17 amino acids. The CDR3 DNA reads as TGTGCCAGCAGTTACGCAGGGAAGCGGGGACACACCGGGGAGCTGTTTTTT. Protein sequence: CASSYAGKRGHTGELFF.

This clonotype was counted between two and nine times. The J gene is TRBJ1-6, the V gene TRBV10-2, with D possibly being TRBD1 (5 bases). Trimming took off 7 bases at V and 5 bases at J, with 9 bases between the two ends. The CDR3 loop spans 13 amino acids. Germline V lookup: CDR1 WSHSY, CDR2 SAAADI. The CDR3 is CASTDSNNSPLHF. The CDR3 DNA reads TGCGCCAGCACCGACAGCAATAATTCACCCCTCCACTTT.

This clonotype was observed many times. The V gene is TRBV3-1, the J gene TRBJ2-5; D is possibly TRBD2 (5 bases). From germline, CDR1 is LGHDT and CDR2 YNNKEL (reference sequence). Trimming removed 4 bases at V and 1 base at J, with 7 bases between. The CDR3 spans 13 residues. CDR3 protein: CASSLRGQETQYF. The CDR3 DNA reads TGTGCCAGCAGCCTTCGGGGCCAAGAGACCCAGTACTTC.

This clonotype was counted many times. This chain joins TRBV4-1 and TRBJ2-7; either TRBD1 or TRBD2 may fit D (5 bases each). Germline values: CDR1 MGHRA, CDR2 YSYEKL. The CDR3 extends over 16 amino acids. V dropped 8 bases and J dropped 4 bases, with 24 bases sitting between them. The CDR3 here is CASLSGAREIRYEQYV. DNA for the CDR3: TGCGCCAGCTTATCCGGGGCCCGGGAAATACGATACGAGCAGTACGTC.

This clonotype was counted ten times or more. The chain has TRBV7-2 and TRBJ2-3, with unresolved D. This CDR3 spans 13 amino acids. Germline V gene lookup returns CDR1 SGHTA and CDR2 FQGNSA. V was pared by 4 bases and J by 6 bases, with 11 bases between. As DNA, the CDR3 is TGTGCCAGCAGCTCCAGTAAACGGGATACGCAGTATTTT. This encodes CASSSSKRDTQYF.

Many counts were recorded for this clonotype. The rearrangement uses TRBV20-1 and TRBJ2-2; D remains unclear. V lost 5 bases and J 3 bases, leaving 4 bases between the germline ends. The CDR3 loop spans 11 amino acids. The germline V gene encodes CDR1 DFQATT and CDR2 SNEGSKA (reference sequence). Here the CDR3 DNA reads TGCAGTGCTCCGTACACCGGGGAGCTGTTTTTT. Translation gives CSAPYTGELFF.

The V gene is TRBV20-1, the J gene TRBJ2-1; the D gene is possibly TRBD2 (6 bases). V was cut by 3 bases and J by 8 bases, with 17 bases left in between. The CDR3 runs 14 residues. Germline values: CDR1 DFQATT, CDR2 SNEGSKA (reference sequence). CDR3 sequence reads: CSASGGIVFHEQFF. The CDR3 DNA sequence: TGCAGTGCTAGTGGCGGGATAGTCTTCCATGAGCAGTTCTTC.

This clonotype was seen ten or more times. V is TRBV20-1 and J is TRBJ2-1, with D possibly being TRBD2 (6 bases). V was shortened by 3 bases and J by 6 bases, with 9 bases between the two germline ends. The CDR3 extends over 12 amino acids. Germline CDR1 is DFQATT and CDR2 is SNEGSKA (reference sequence). CDR3 loop: CSASGGANEQFF. The CDR3 nucleotides read TGCAGTGCTAGTGGCGGGGCCAATGAGCAGTTCTTC.

This clonotype was observed many times. The chain uses TRBV28 and TRBJ1-1; TRBD1 matches at 9 bases. The CDR3 is 15 residues long. The J segment lost 5 bases and the V segment lost 2 bases, leaving 6 bases of the junction unmatched. Germline V gene lookup returns CDR1 MDHEN and CDR2 SYDVKM. The CDR3 bases are TGTGCCAGCAGTTTAGGGGGACAGGGAGGGACTGAAGCTTTCTTT. Translating it yields CASSLGGQGGTEAFF. Looking up the rest from reference TRBV28 and TRBJ1-1 gives the full variable domain: DVKVTQSSRYLVKRTGEKVFLECVQDMDHENMFWYRQDPGLGLRLIYFSYDVKMKEKGDIPEGYSVSREKKERFSLILESASTNQTSMYLCASSLGGQGGTEAFFGQGTRLTVV.

This clonotype was observed a few times. V usage is TRBV7-9 and J usage is TRBJ1-1; D might be TRBD1 (6 bases). Germline V gene sequence: CDR1 SEHNR, CDR2 FQNEAQ (reference sequence). The V end was cut by 5 bases, the J end by 1 base, with 14 bases between. This CDR3 has 15 residues. The CDR3 bases are TGTGCCAGCAGCAATGGCCTCAGGGGGAACACTGAAGCTTTCTTT. Translated: CASSNGLRGNTEAFF.

This clonotype was counted at least ten times. The chain uses TRBV30 and TRBJ2-1; D gene ambiguous. Germline-derived CDR1 and CDR2 are GTSNPN and SVGIG (reference sequence). This CDR3 has 11 residues. V gave up 5 bases and J gave up 9 bases, with 11 bases separating them. CDR3 nucleotides: TGTGCCTGGGGACCTTTGGGTGAGCAGTTCTTC. This sequence encodes CAWGPLGEQFF.

CDR3 region: CASSVEGGTEAFF. CDR3 nucleotide sequence: TGTGCCAGCAGCGTAGAGGGCGGCACTGAAGCTTTCTTT. The V call is TRBV9, the J call TRBJ1-1; D unclear. V lost 0 bases and J 4 bases, leaving 7 bases between the germline ends. The CDR3 length is 13 residues. Germline CDR1 is SGDLS and CDR2 is YYNGEE.

The rearrangement uses TRBV6-2 or TRBV6-3 and TRBJ2-5; no clear D gene. Deletions cut 5 bases from V and 2 bases from J, with 21 bases between. The CDR3 extends over 17 amino acids. Germline V gene data show CDR1 as MNHEY and CDR2 as SVGEGT. As DNA, the CDR3 is TGTGCCAGCAGTGGGATAGACGGGTTTTCGGATCAAGAGACCCAGTACTTC. Encoded protein: CASSGIDGFSDQETQYF.

This clonotype was detected ten times or more. This chain joins TRBV6-5 and TRBJ1-1; TRBD1 might be the D (5 bases). This CDR3 region has 12 residues. V shed 2 bases and J shed 6 bases, with 7 bases lying between them. Germline CDR1 is MNHEY and CDR2 is SVGAGI. The CDR3 region is CASSYGGSEAFF. The CDR3 bases are TGTGCCAGCAGTTACGGGGGTTCTGAAGCTTTCTTT.

This clonotype was seen only once. The chain carries TRBV12-3 or TRBV12-4 and TRBJ1-2; D is perhaps TRBD1 (6 bases). CDR3 length: 14 amino acids. V was cut by 1 base and J by 8 bases, with 14 bases left in between. CDR3 amino acids: CASSLGGGALGYTF. CDR3 nucleotides: TGTGCCAGCAGTTTAGGCGGGGGGGCACTCGGCTACACCTTC.

This clonotype was observed many times. The chain has TRBV20-1 and TRBJ2-3; 8 bases map to TRBD2. This CDR3 is built from 15 residues. V lost 0 bases, J lost 4 bases, and 6 bases stayed unmatched. Germline CDR1 DFQATT, CDR2 SNEGSKA (reference sequence). The CDR3 DNA follows: TGCAGTGCTAGAGATGGCGGGAGGAGTGCAGATACGCAGTATTTT. This encodes CSARDGGRSADTQYF.